This is a list of T cell receptor beta chains from one sample in a study of blood T cell repertoires in COVID-19. Assay: immunoSEQ multiplex PCR; the TCRdb copy retains only in-frame clones and omits some. Here the sample spans about 180,000 clones, just under 80% being singletons. Sequenced sample: peripheral blood. The origin of the receptors is a man aged 65 to 79 with active or convalescent COVID-19. CDR3s include the opening cysteine and the closing phenylalanine or tryptophan. Fields, in order: clone size, D gene, V gene, J gene, CDR3 protein, CDR3 DNA. D genes are given only for firm matches. Clone size, where shown, is once, few, many, or a class for clones that have expanded.

NA	NA	TRBV4-2	TRBJ2-1	CASSPRTDPSAEQFF	TGTGCCAGCAGCCCCCGGACCGACCCTAGCGCTGAGCAGTTCTTC
NA	NA	TRBV2	TRBJ2-1	CASSAQGGYNEQFF	TGTGCCAGCAGTGCCCAGGGAGGCTACAATGAGCAGTTCTTC
many	TRBD1	TRBV9	TRBJ2-7	CASSVAPSGGEQYF	TGTGCCAGCAGCGTAGCACCGTCAGGGGGTGAGCAGTACTTC
NA	TRBD2	TRBV10-3	TRBJ2-5	CATRGELAGETQYF	TGTGCCACCCGAGGAGAGCTAGCGGGAGAGACCCAGTACTTC
NA	NA	TRBV5-6	TRBJ1-4	CASSLAQGFGEKLFF	TGTGCCAGCAGCTTGGCCCAGGGTTTTGGGGAAAAACTGTTTTTT
NA	NA	TRBV11-2	TRBJ2-1	CASSLNNGRDEQFF	TGTGCCAGCAGCTTAAATAATGGCAGGGATGAGCAGTTCTTC
NA	NA	TRBV14	TRBJ2-1	CASSPRQWTEQFF	TGTGCCAGCAGCCCACGACAGTGGACTGAGCAGTTCTTC
NA	TRBD1	TRBV27	TRBJ1-6	CASSSGQGTSPLHF	TGTGCCAGCAGTTCGGGACAGGGGACTTCACCCCTCCACTTT
NA	TRBD1	TRBV7-8	TRBJ1-1	CASSSGGLDRADTEAFF	TGTGCCAGCAGCTCAGGGGGGCTCGACAGGGCGGACACTGAAGCTTTCTTT
NA	TRBD2	TRBV7-8	TRBJ2-5	CASIRGTSGLKSQETQYF	TGTGCCAGCATCCGCGGGACTAGCGGCCTCAAGAGCCAAGAGACCCAGTACTTC
NA	NA	TRBV5-1	TRBJ1-2	CASSRDGGYGYTF	TGCGCCAGCAGCCGCGACGGGGGCTATGGCTACACCTTC
NA	NA	TRBV5-1	TRBJ2-1	CASSSPGNEQFF	TGCGCCAGCAGCTCGCCAGGGAATGAGCAGTTCTTC
NA	NA	TRBV2	TRBJ2-2	CASSDRGNTGELFF	TGTGCCAGCAGTGATAGAGGGAACACCGGGGAGCTGTTTTTT
NA	TRBD1	TRBV19	TRBJ2-1	CASSERTGGTYNEQFF	TGTGCCAGTAGTGAAAGGACAGGGGGGACTTACAATGAGCAGTTCTTC
NA	TRBD1	TRBV28	TRBJ2-7	CASSPLGTENPEQYF	TGTGCCAGCTCCCCACTCGGGACAGAAAATCCTGAGCAGTACTTC
few	NA	TRBV4-1	TRBJ1-5	CASSQDPTYRDNQPQHF	TGCGCCAGCAGCCAAGACCCTACATACAGGGACAATCAGCCCCAGCATTTT
NA	NA	TRBV14	TRBJ1-2	CASSQAPGVYGYTF	TGTGCCAGCAGCCAAGCACCGGGAGTCTATGGCTACACCTTC
NA	NA	TRBV9	TRBJ2-3	CASSVGVSTDTQYF	TGTGCCAGCAGCGTTGGAGTGAGCACAGATACGCAGTATTTT
NA	TRBD1	TRBV6-5	TRBJ1-2	CASSPLTGSEYGYTF	TGTGCCAGCAGCCCATTGACAGGGTCTGAGTATGGCTACACCTTC
NA	TRBD2	TRBV11-3	TRBJ2-7	CASSLTSVGEQYF	TGTGCCAGCAGCCTCACTAGCGTAGGCGAGCAGTACTTC
NA	TRBD2	TRBV11-3	TRBJ2-1	CASSSSTGGPDEQFF	TGTGCCAGCAGCTCCTCTACGGGAGGGCCAGATGAGCAGTTCTTC
NA	TRBD1	TRBV5-4	TRBJ2-7	CASSLGQGAREQYF	TGTGCCAGCAGCTTGGGACAGGGGGCGCGTGAGCAGTACTTC
NA	NA	TRBV7-2	TRBJ1-2	CASSTSERGYTF	TGTGCCAGCAGCACTTCCGAACGGGGCTACACCTTC
NA	NA	TRBV7-9	TRBJ1-1	CASSPEPKAEAFF	TGTGCCAGCAGCCCTGAGCCGAAAGCTGAAGCTTTCTTT
NA	TRBD2	TRBV5-1	TRBJ2-5	CASSTGLAGRYQETQYF	TGCGCCAGCAGCACCGGACTAGCGGGGAGGTACCAAGAGACCCAGTACTTC
NA	NA	TRBV7-8	TRBJ1-5	CASSPRGGSSNQPQHF	TGTGCCAGCAGCCCCCGAGGCGGCTCTAGCAATCAGCCCCAGCATTTT
NA	TRBD1	TRBV9	TRBJ1-6	CASSVATGGFSPLHF	TGTGCCAGCAGCGTAGCTACAGGGGGATTTTCACCCCTCCACTTT
NA	NA	TRBV9	TRBJ2-6	CASSPRQVAGANVLTF	TGTGCCAGCAGCCCAAGACAGGTAGCCGGGGCCAACGTCCTGACTTTC
few	TRBD2	TRBV6-6	TRBJ2-1	CASRGGLAGGDEQFF	TGTGCCAGCAGGGGGGGACTAGCGGGAGGAGATGAGCAGTTCTTC
NA	TRBD1	TRBV5-1	TRBJ1-4	CASSLGWGQGDEKLFF	TGCGCCAGCAGCTTGGGTTGGGGCCAGGGGGATGAAAAACTGTTTTTT
NA	TRBD1	TRBV10-3	TRBJ2-7	CAIRDPGQGTYYEQYF	TGTGCCATCAGGGACCCGGGACAGGGGACGTACTACGAGCAGTACTTC
few	TRBD1	TRBV12-3/TRBV12-4	TRBJ1-1	CASRNDRDAFF	TGTGCCAGCAGGAATGACAGGGATGCTTTCTTT
NA	TRBD1	TRBV6-4	TRBJ1-1	CASREQGAGNTEAFF	TGTGCCAGCAGAGAACAGGGGGCCGGGAACACTGAAGCTTTCTTT
NA	TRBD1	TRBV7-2	TRBJ2-7	CASSSSRDRGFYEQYF	TGTGCCAGCAGCTCATCCCGGGACAGGGGCTTCTACGAGCAGTACTTC
NA	NA	TRBV4-2	TRBJ2-3	CASSPTPGAKTDTQYF	TGTGCCAGCAGCCCAACCCCGGGAGCGAAAACAGATACGCAGTATTTT
NA	TRBD2	TRBV5-1	TRBJ2-5	CASSPTSGGWETQYF	TGCGCCAGCAGTCCTACTAGCGGGGGGTGGGAGACCCAGTACTTC
NA	NA	TRBV3-1/TRBV3-2	TRBJ2-5	CASSQDLASVEETQYF	TGTGCCAGCAGCCAAGATCTGGCTAGCGTAGAAGAGACCCAGTACTTC
NA	NA	TRBV25-1	TRBJ1-5	CASSSTTDQPQHF	TGTGCCAGCAGTTCGACGACAGATCAGCCCCAGCATTTT
NA	TRBD1	TRBV6-5	TRBJ1-1	CASGQGADTEAFF	TGTGCCAGCGGACAGGGGGCGGACACTGAAGCTTTCTTT
NA	NA	TRBV18	TRBJ1-6	CASRGSDNSPLHF	TGTGCCAGCCGGGGGAGCGATAATTCACCCCTCCACTTT
NA	NA	TRBV15	TRBJ2-1	CATSRDNPSNEQFF	TGTGCCACCAGCAGAGATAATCCTAGTAATGAGCAGTTCTTC
once	NA	TRBV5-1	TRBJ2-7	CASSLGYQVNPYEQYF	TGCGCCAGCAGCTTGGGGTATCAGGTCAATCCGTACGAGCAGTACTTC
NA	TRBD1	TRBV6-2/TRBV6-3	TRBJ1-2	CASTPTGYYGYTF	TGTGCCAGCACCCCGACAGGGTATTATGGCTACACCTTC
NA	NA	TRBV19	TRBJ1-5	CASSRGPGGNQPQHF	TGTGCCAGTTCCCGAGGGCCCGGGGGCAATCAGCCCCAGCATTTT
NA	TRBD2	TRBV6-2/TRBV6-3	TRBJ2-5	CASSYRGGGIQETQYF	TGTGCCAGCAGTTATAGGGGCGGGGGGATTCAAGAGACCCAGTACTTC
NA	NA	TRBV2	TRBJ2-3	CASRGDTDTQYF	TGTGCCAGCAGGGGAGACACAGATACGCAGTATTTT
NA	NA	TRBV5-1	TRBJ1-1	CASNPDGMNTEAFF	TGCGCCAGCAACCCGGACGGGATGAACACTGAAGCTTTCTTT
NA	NA	TRBV7-9	TRBJ1-4	CASSLRAVGEANEKLFF	TGTGCCAGCAGCTTACGAGCGGTGGGAGAGGCTAATGAAAAACTGTTTTTT
NA	TRBD1	TRBV28	TRBJ2-2	CASSPRPGQGHTGELFF	TGTGCCAGCAGTCCCCGACCGGGACAGGGTCACACCGGGGAGCTGTTTTTT
many	NA	TRBV7-7	TRBJ2-7	CASSSSRAGEQYF	TGTGCCAGCAGCTCCTCTCGGGCGGGGGAGCAGTACTTC
NA	NA	TRBV19	TRBJ2-2	CASRATGELFF	TGTGCCAGTAGAGCCACCGGGGAGCTGTTTTTT
NA	TRBD1	TRBV7-3	TRBJ1-1	CASNDRENTEAFF	TGTGCCAGCAACGACAGGGAGAACACTGAAGCTTTCTTT
once	TRBD1	TRBV3-1/TRBV3-2	TRBJ2-7	CASSPRSGTGGAYEQYF	TGTGCCAGCAGTCCCAGATCCGGGACAGGGGGCGCCTACGAGCAGTACTTC